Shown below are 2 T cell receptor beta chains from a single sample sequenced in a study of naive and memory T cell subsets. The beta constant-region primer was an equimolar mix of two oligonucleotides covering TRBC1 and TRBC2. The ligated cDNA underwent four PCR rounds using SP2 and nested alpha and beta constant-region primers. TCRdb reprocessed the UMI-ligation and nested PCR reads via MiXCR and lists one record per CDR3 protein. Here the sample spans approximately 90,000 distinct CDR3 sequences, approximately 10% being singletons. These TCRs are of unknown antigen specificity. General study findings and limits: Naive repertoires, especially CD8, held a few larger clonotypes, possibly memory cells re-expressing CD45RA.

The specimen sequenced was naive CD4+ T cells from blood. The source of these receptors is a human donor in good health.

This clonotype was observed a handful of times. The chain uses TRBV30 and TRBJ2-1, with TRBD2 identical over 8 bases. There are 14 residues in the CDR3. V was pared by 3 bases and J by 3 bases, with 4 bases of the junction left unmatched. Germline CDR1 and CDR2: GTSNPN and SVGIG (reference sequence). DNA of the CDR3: TGTGCCTGGAGACCGAGCGGGAGCTACAATGAGCAGTTCTTC. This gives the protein CAWRPSGSYNEQFF.

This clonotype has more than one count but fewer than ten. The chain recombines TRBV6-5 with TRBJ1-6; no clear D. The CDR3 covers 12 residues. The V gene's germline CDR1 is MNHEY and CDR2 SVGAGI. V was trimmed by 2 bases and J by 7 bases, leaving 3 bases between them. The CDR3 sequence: CASSYVNSPLHF. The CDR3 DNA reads TGTGCCAGCAGTTACGTGAATTCACCCCTCCACTTT.